This T cell receptor (beta chain) was recorded in a study of CD8+ T cells in alopecia areata. Looking at the study overall: Treatment ran 6 to 18 months, with 6 months of follow-up afterward. General study results and limits: Besides other cells, scalp samples also yield sequences of resident alphabeta T cells from normal skin. On tofacitinib, scalp clonality and expanded CD8+ clones among top 100 fell significantly.

Treatment defined: oral pan-JAK inhibitor, 5-10 mg twice daily. Concerning this clone: The antigen remains undetermined.

cDNA serving as the sequencing template came from extracted, reverse transcribed RNA. Sequenced by immunoSEQ multiplex PCR; TCRdb stores in-frame clones only, minus some. Found here are roughly 180,000 clones, around 51% of them singletons; the top ten hold around a tenth. This CDR3 region has 15 residues. Trimming removed 4 bases from V and 8 bases from J; junction bases left unmatched: 10. The germline V gene has CDR1 MGHRA and CDR2 YSYEKL. Specimen: CD8+ T cells sorted from blood, collected around week 54, from a patient treated with tofacitinib. The chain links TRBV4-1 to TRBJ2-1, with TRBD2 identical over 8 bases. This clonotype originated in a human donor with alopecia areata. CDR3 amino acids: CASSPFPGLVDEQFF. CDR3 bases: TGCGCCAGCAGCCCCTTTCCGGGACTAGTTGATGAGCAGTTCTTC.